These 29 T cell receptor beta chains came from one sample sequenced in a study of T cells in Graves' hyperthyroidism and ophthalmopathy. Amplification targeted TCR beta CDR3 regions from RNA transcripts. Researchers ran a first-round RT-PCR on the TCR CDR3 using the HTBI primer set. TCRdb re-analysed the multiplex PCR reads in MiXCR, keeping a single row per CDR3 protein. The sample contains about 560,000 distinct CDR3 sequences, roughly 17% of which appear only once. The source material was blood. The receptor set was obtained from a woman under 30 with Graves' hyperthyroidism.

The rearrangement joins TRBV15 to TRBJ2-1; D possibly matches TRBD1 or TRBD2 (5 bases each). V lost 0 bases, J lost 7 bases, and 16 bases lay in between. Germline V gives CDR1 LNHNV, CDR2 YYDKDF (reference sequence). The CDR3 runs to 16 residues. CDR3 DNA: TGTGCCACCAGCAGAGAGATAACCGAGGGGTGGAATGAGCAGTTCTTC. It specifies CATSREITEGWNEQFF.

Ten or more counts support this clonotype. Here the CDR3 reads CASSLEGGRGNQPQHF. The CDR3 DNA reads TGTGCCAGCAGCTTAGAGGGAGGGAGAGGCAATCAGCCCCAGCATTTT. The chain links TRBV7-2 to TRBJ1-5, with D unresolved. The CDR3 is 16 residues long. Germline CDR1 reads SGHTA; CDR2 reads FQGNSA. The V gene lost 1 base and the J gene lost 2 bases, with 12 bases spanning the gap. Complete variable domain (other parts from reference TRBV7-2 and TRBJ1-5): GAGVSQSPSNKVTEKGKDVELRCDPISGHTALYWYRQSLGQGLEFLIYFQGNSAPDKSGLPSDRFSAERTGGSVSTLTIQRTQQEDSAVYLCASSLEGGRGNQPQHFGDGTRLSIL.

This clonotype showed up many times. This chain uses TRBV28 with TRBJ2-1; possibly TRBD2 for D (6 bases). This CDR3 is built from 16 residues. V was shortened by 2 bases and J by 8 bases, with 19 bases between the two germline ends. Germline V gene lookup returns CDR1 MDHEN and CDR2 SYDVKM. The CDR3 DNA sequence: TGTGCCAGCAGTTTACTCGGGACTCACCTCTTCTATGAGCAGTTCTTC. It translates to CASSLLGTHLFYEQFF.

This clonotype was observed a handful of times. The chain is built from TRBV5-5 and TRBJ1-5, with 8 positions matching TRBD1. This CDR3 contains 15 residues. Germline V CDR1 and CDR2: SGHKS, YYEKEE (reference sequence). After removal of 3 bases from V and 3 bases from J, the junction contained 5 bases not matched to a gene. CDR3 nucleotides: TGTGCCAGCAGCTGGACAGGGCTCCTCAATCAGCCCCAGCATTTT. Protein product: CASSWTGLLNQPQHF.

The chain employs TRBV4-2 and TRBJ2-2; D gene uncertain. Germline V gene data show CDR1 as LGHNA and CDR2 as YNFKEQ. Trimming took 4 bases from V and 1 from J, leaving 16 bases between them. This CDR3 region has 17 residues. CDR3 nucleotide sequence: TGTGCCAGCAGCCGCCCAAAACAAGGGTTGAACACCGGGGAGCTGTTTTTT. Amino acid sequence: CASSRPKQGLNTGELFF.

The chain links TRBV9 to TRBJ2-3; 10 bases match TRBD2. CDR3 length: 16 residues. V trimming: 0 bases; J trimming: 6 bases; junction bases outside the gene matches: 7. Germline lookup yields CDR1 SGDLS and CDR2 YYNGEE. The CDR3 DNA is TGTGCCAGCAGCGTAGTTAGCGGGGGGCCCGGGGATACGCAGTATTTT. It codes for CASSVVSGGPGDTQYF.

This clonotype was observed a few times. CDR3 coding DNA: TGCGCCAGCAGCCAAGAAAGTAGGAGATCTAACACTGAAGCTTTCTTT. Its translation is CASSQESRRSNTEAFF. The chain is built from TRBV4-3 and TRBJ1-1, with D uncertain. This CDR3 comprises 16 residues. V gave up 0 bases and J gave up 2 bases, with 13 bases separating them. Germline CDR1 reads LGHNA; CDR2 reads YSLEER.

In this sample, this clonotype turned up many times. The V and J genes are TRBV7-3 and TRBJ2-3, with D possibly being TRBD1 (5 bases). Trimming took 5 bases from V and 10 from J, leaving 16 bases between them. Per the germline V gene, CDR1 is SGHTA and CDR2 is FQGTGA. This CDR3 spans 13 amino acids. CDR3 sequence (DNA): TGTGCCAGCAGCGCGGAACAGGATAACCCGCAGTATTTT. It translates to CASSAEQDNPQYF.

This clonotype was seen a few times. The chain employs TRBV9 and TRBJ2-7; D is unclear. CDR3 length: 15 residues. The V end lost 0 bases, the J end lost 0 bases, and 10 bases lay between the germline ends. CDR1 and CDR2 (germline): SGDLS, YYNGEE. The CDR3 sequence: CASSVEGPSSYEQYF. Here the CDR3 DNA reads TGTGCCAGCAGCGTAGAGGGCCCTAGCTCCTACGAGCAGTACTTC.

This clonotype has only a few counts. A much bigger clone sits one base away, suggesting this may be a read error. V gene TRBV4-3 combines with J gene TRBJ2-7; 10 nucleotides match TRBD2. The CDR3 length is 15 residues. The germline gives CDR1 LGHNA, CDR2 YSLEER. CDR3 protein: CASSQDTSGVDEQCF. CDR3 sequence (DNA): TGCGCCAGCAGCCAAGATACTAGCGGGGTAGACGAGCAGTGCTTC.

This clonotype was found many times. This chain joins TRBV7-9 and TRBJ2-1, with 9 bases lining up with TRBD2. This CDR3 has 19 amino acids. Trimming cost V 1 base and J 6 bases; bases outside gene matches: 16. Per germline, CDR1 SEHNR and CDR2 FQNEAQ (reference sequence). The CDR3 loop is CASSLVIGAGGLVVNEQFF. CDR3 nucleotides: TGTGCCAGCAGCTTAGTTATAGGAGCGGGAGGTCTGGTCGTCAATGAGCAGTTCTTC.

This clonotype was found many times. In nucleotides, the CDR3 is TGTGCCAGCAGCCCACAAGCTAGCGGAGATTACAATGAGCAGTTCTTC. It translates to CASSPQASGDYNEQFF. V is TRBV27 and J is TRBJ2-1, with 7 bases lining up with TRBD2. Germline CDR1 MNHEY, CDR2 SMNVEV (reference sequence). The CDR3 spans 16 residues. Germline trimming cut 6 bases from V and 4 bases from J; bases unmatched to any gene: 12.

This clonotype was seen repeatedly, ten times or more. The chain links TRBV3-1 to TRBJ2-2; no firm D call. The CDR3 contains 13 residues. Trimming took 4 bases from V and 7 from J, leaving 10 bases between them. Germline V gene data show CDR1 as LGHDT and CDR2 as YNNKEL (reference sequence). The CDR3 loop is CASSPQVGGELFF. DNA for the CDR3: TGTGCCAGCAGCCCCCAGGTAGGCGGGGAGCTGTTTTTT.

This clonotype showed up many times. The chain combines TRBV7-9 with TRBJ2-7; TRBD1 or TRBD2 may be the D gene (5 bases each). The CDR3 extends over 13 amino acids. V lost 7 bases, J lost 7 bases, and 17 bases lay in between. Per germline, CDR1 SEHNR and CDR2 FQNEAQ (reference sequence). The CDR3 protein is CASTRDPSKEQYF. CDR3 bases: TGTGCCAGCACCCGGGACCCCTCTAAGGAGCAGTACTTC. The full variable domain, completed using reference TRBV7-9 and TRBJ2-7, is DTGVSQNPRHKITKRGQNVTFRCDPISEHNRLYWYRQTLGQGPEFLTYFQNEAQLEKSRLLSDRFSAERPKGSFSTLEIQRTEQGDSAMYLCASTRDPSKEQYFGPGTRLTVT.

This clonotype was picked up many times. The V call is TRBV7-2, the J call TRBJ2-7; TRBD2 might be the D (6 bases). Trimming shortened V by 5 bases and J by 2 bases, and 13 bases separated the two germline ends. This CDR3 comprises 14 residues. Germline values: CDR1 SGHTA, CDR2 FQGNSA. The CDR3 bases are TGTGCCAGCAGCCCCCGGTGGGGGGCCTACGAGCAGTACTTC. Its protein product is CASSPRWGAYEQYF.

This clonotype was detected a few times. This CDR3 reads CSVKGNSGANVLTF. CDR3 sequence (DNA): TGCAGCGTTAAGGGAAACTCTGGGGCCAACGTCCTGACTTTC. The chain couples TRBV29-1 to TRBJ2-6, with D hard to call. V gave up 5 bases and J gave up 0 bases, with 8 bases separating them. Germline assignment: CDR1 SQVTM and CDR2 ANQGSEA. This CDR3 has 14 amino acids.

There are many counts of this clonotype. The chain combines TRBV5-1 with TRBJ1-5; the D gene is possibly TRBD1 (5 bases). Germline CDR1 SGHRS, CDR2 YFSETQ. The CDR3 is 16 residues long. The V gene lost 0 bases and the J gene lost 7 bases, with 17 bases spanning the gap. DNA of the CDR3: TGCGCCAGCAGCTTGGGGTCCGGGGGAGGAGGCCAGCCCCAGCATTTT. This sequence encodes CASSLGSGGGGQPQHF. The full variable domain, with the rest looked up from reference TRBV5-1 and TRBJ1-5, is KAGVTQTPRYLIKTRGQQVTLSCSPISGHRSVSWYQQTPGQGLQFLFEYFSETQRNKGNFPGRFSGRQFSNSRSEMNVSTLELGDSALYLCASSLGSGGGGQPQHFGDGTRLSIL.

The sample holds a few counts of this clonotype. The chain has TRBV24-1 and TRBJ2-1; D is unresolved. This CDR3 spans 13 amino acids. The V gene lost 1 base and the J gene lost 6 bases, with 6 bases spanning the gap. Germline assignment: CDR1 KGHDR and CDR2 SFDVKD. The CDR3 nucleotides are TGTGCCACCAGTGATTTTCTCGGCAATGAGCAGTTCTTC. This sequence encodes CATSDFLGNEQFF.

This chain links TRBV5-1 with TRBJ1-2; no clear D gene. V lost 4 bases and J 6 bases, leaving 16 bases between the germline ends. Per germline, CDR1 SGHRS and CDR2 YFSETQ. This CDR3 comprises 14 residues. The CDR3 DNA sequence: TGCGCCAGCAGCCCTCGGACGGGGTTGGATGGCTACACCTTC. Its protein is CASSPRTGLDGYTF.

This clonotype has at least ten counts. The chain recombines TRBV15 with TRBJ1-5; D remains ambiguous. Trimming shortened V by 0 bases and J by 1 base, and 19 bases separated the two germline ends. Germline V lookup: CDR1 LNHNV, CDR2 YYDKDF (reference sequence). The CDR3 extends over 19 amino acids. The CDR3 loop reads CATSRDEGTLLLSNQPQHF. As DNA, the CDR3 is TGTGCCACCAGCAGAGACGAAGGTACACTACTTCTCAGCAATCAGCCCCAGCATTTT. The full variable domain, its missing parts supplied by reference TRBV15 and TRBJ1-5, is DAMVIQNPRYQVTQFGKPVTLSCSQTLNHNVMYWYQQKSSQAPKLLFHYYDKDFNNEADTPDNFQSRRPNTSFCFLDIRSPGLGDTAMYLCATSRDEGTLLLSNQPQHFGDGTRLSIL.

Comments on this clonotype: One end of the junction varies from germline; a read error may be responsible. The gene calls are TRBV3-1 and TRBJ2-1, with D unresolved. The CDR3 length is 15 residues. Germline loops: CDR1 LGHDT, CDR2 YNNKEL (reference sequence). CDR3 in amino acids: CASSQESFSYNEQSF. DNA for the CDR3: TGTGCCAGCAGCCAAGAAAGTTTCTCCTACAATGAGCAGTCCTTC.

This chain connects TRBV24-1 to TRBJ2-2; D call uncertain. CDR1 and CDR2 (germline): KGHDR, SFDVKD. V lost 7 bases and J 0 bases, leaving 8 bases between the germline ends. This CDR3 comprises 14 residues. CDR3 in amino acids: CATSGSANTGELFF. CDR3 nucleotides: TGTGCCACCAGCGGCAGCGCGAACACCGGGGAGCTGTTTTTT.

The gene calls are TRBV7-9 and TRBJ2-1; TRBD2 matches at 8 bases. The length of the CDR3 is 19 residues. Losses at the gene ends were 4 bases for V and 8 bases for J; bases not matched to a gene: 22. Germline CDR1 is SEHNR and CDR2 is FQNEAQ (reference sequence). CDR3 DNA: TGTGCCAGCAGCTCATACTCCGACCGGTCTTGGCGGGAGGTCGATGAGCAGTTCTTC. Translation gives CASSSYSDRSWREVDEQFF. Full variable domain (missing parts from reference TRBV7-9 and TRBJ2-1): DTGVSQNPRHKITKRGQNVTFRCDPISEHNRLYWYRQTLGQGPEFLTYFQNEAQLEKSRLLSDRFSAERPKGSFSTLEIQRTEQGDSAMYLCASSSYSDRSWREVDEQFFGPGTRLTVL.

This chain connects TRBV28 to TRBJ1-2; no clear D gene. CDR3 length equals 14 residues. Trimming took off 10 bases at V and 8 bases at J, with 23 bases between the two ends. Germline values: CDR1 MDHEN, CDR2 SYDVKM. The CDR3 nucleotides are TGTGCCATACCTAAGGGCTCCTCCTTGGAGGGCTACACCTTC. It codes for CAIPKGSSLEGYTF.

This clonotype was counted between two and nine times. The chain is built from TRBV10-2 and TRBJ2-1; TRBD2 matches 11 bases. Trimming cost V 6 bases and J 8 bases; bases outside gene matches: 12. This CDR3 contains 16 residues. Germline V lookup: CDR1 WSHSY, CDR2 SAAADI. The CDR3 DNA reads TGCGCCAGCAGGACCCTTAGCGGGAGGGCAGGGGATGAGCAGTTCTTC. This sequence encodes CASRTLSGRAGDEQFF.

The V gene is TRBV7-9, the J gene TRBJ2-7; TRBD1 agrees at 7 bases. The CDR3 runs to 14 residues. Germline CDR1 is SEHNR and CDR2 is FQNEAQ (reference sequence). Unmatched junction bases numbered 4, after V lost 4 bases and J lost 1 base. The CDR3 spells CASSSGQQSYEQYF. The CDR3 coding sequence is TGTGCCAGCAGCTCGGGACAGCAGTCCTACGAGCAGTACTTC.

This clonotype appeared a few times. The chain links TRBV11-2 to TRBJ2-7; D remains ambiguous. Trimming stripped 3 bases from V and 6 bases from J, with 6 bases between. The CDR3 sequence is 11 residues long. Germline V gene data show CDR1 as SGHAT and CDR2 as FQNNGV. The CDR3 DNA follows: TGTGCCAGCAGCTTCGATGTCGAGCAGTACTTC. Protein sequence: CASSFDVEQYF.

This clonotype was detected ten times or more. This chain connects TRBV29-1 to TRBJ2-2; 8 nucleotides align to TRBD1. Germline trimming cut 7 bases from V and 6 bases from J; bases unmatched to any gene: 10. This CDR3 region has 14 residues. Germline-derived CDR1 and CDR2 are SQVTM and ANQGSEA. The DNA for the CDR3 is TGCAGCGCAATACAGGGGGGAGAGGCCGGGGAGCTGTTTTTT. This translates into CSAIQGGEAGELFF.

This clonotype appeared many times. The chain joins TRBV27 to TRBJ1-2; D unresolved. Deletions cut 6 bases from V and 3 bases from J, with 14 bases between. Germline V gene data show CDR1 as MNHEY and CDR2 as SMNVEV (reference sequence). This CDR3 spans 14 amino acids. As DNA, the CDR3 is TGTGCCAGCAGCCCCGAGGTCGGGTACTATGGCTACACCTTC. Translation gives CASSPEVGYYGYTF.